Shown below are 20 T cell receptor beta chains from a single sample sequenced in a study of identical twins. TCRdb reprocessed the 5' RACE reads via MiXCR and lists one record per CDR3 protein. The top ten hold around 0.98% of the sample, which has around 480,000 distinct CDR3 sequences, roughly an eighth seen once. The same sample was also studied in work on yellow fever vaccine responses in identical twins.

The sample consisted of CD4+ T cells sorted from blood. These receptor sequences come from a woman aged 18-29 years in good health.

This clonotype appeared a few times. The CDR3 protein is CASFSRGGRGYGYTF. DNA for the CDR3: TGTGCCAGCTTCTCTAGGGGGGGGCGCGGCTATGGCTACACCTTC. The V call is TRBV28, the J call TRBJ1-2; D might be TRBD1 (6 bases). The CDR3 spans 15 residues. From germline, CDR1 is MDHEN and CDR2 SYDVKM. The ends were cut back, 8 bases at V and 4 bases at J, with 20 bases in the middle.

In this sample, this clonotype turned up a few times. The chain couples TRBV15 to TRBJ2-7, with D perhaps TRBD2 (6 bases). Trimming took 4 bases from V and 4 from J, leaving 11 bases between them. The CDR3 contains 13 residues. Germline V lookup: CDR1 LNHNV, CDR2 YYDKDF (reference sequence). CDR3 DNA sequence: TGTGCCACCAGCACTAATGGGGGGTACGAGCAGTACTTC. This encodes CATSTNGGYEQYF.

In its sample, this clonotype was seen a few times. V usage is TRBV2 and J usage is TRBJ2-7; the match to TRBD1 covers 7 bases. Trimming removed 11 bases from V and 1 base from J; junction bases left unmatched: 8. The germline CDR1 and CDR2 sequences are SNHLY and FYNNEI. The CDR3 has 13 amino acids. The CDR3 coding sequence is TGTGCCGCCGCAAGACAGGGTTCCTACGAGCAGTACTTC. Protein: CAAARQGSYEQYF.

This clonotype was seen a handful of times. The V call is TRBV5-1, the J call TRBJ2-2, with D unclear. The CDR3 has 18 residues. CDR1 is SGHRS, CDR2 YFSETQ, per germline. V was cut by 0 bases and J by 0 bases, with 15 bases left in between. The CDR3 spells CASSLVLTVASNTGELFF. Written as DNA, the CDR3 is TGCGCCAGCAGCTTGGTGCTTACTGTGGCGTCGAACACCGGGGAGCTGTTTTTT.

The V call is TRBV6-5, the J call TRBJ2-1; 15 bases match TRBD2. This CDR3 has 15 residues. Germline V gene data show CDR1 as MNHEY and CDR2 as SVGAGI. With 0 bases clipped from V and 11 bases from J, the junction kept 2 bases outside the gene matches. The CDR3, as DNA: TGTGCCAGCAGTTACTCGGGACTAGCGGGAGGAAAGCAGTTCTTC. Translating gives CASSYSGLAGGKQFF.

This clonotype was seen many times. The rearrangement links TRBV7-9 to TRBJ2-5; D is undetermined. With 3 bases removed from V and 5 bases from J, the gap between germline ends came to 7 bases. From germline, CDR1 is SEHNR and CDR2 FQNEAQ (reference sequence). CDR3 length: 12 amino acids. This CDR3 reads CASSFGMETQYF. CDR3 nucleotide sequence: TGTGCCAGCAGCTTTGGGATGGAGACCCAGTACTTC.

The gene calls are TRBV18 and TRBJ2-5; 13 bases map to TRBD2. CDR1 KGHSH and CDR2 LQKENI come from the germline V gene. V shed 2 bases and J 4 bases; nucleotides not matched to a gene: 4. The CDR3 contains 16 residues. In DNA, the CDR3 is TGTGCCAGCTCACCAGGACTAGCGGGAGATGTAGAGACCCAGTACTTC. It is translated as CASSPGLAGDVETQYF.

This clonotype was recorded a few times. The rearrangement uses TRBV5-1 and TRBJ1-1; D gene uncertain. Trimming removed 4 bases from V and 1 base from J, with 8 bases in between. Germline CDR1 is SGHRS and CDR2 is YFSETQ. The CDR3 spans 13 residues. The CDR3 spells CASSILSNTEAFF. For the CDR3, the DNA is TGCGCCAGCAGCATACTCTCGAACACTGAAGCTTTCTTT.

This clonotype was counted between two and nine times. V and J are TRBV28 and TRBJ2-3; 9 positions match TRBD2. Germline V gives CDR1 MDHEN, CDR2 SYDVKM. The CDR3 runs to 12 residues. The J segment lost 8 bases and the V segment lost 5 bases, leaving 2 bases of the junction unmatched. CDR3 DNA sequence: TGTGCCAGCAGTAAAGCGGGGGGTACGCAGTATTTT. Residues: CASSKAGGTQYF.

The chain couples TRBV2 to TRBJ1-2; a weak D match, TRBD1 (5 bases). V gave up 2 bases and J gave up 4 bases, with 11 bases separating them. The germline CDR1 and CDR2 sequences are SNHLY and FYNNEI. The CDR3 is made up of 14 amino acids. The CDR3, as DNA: TGTGCCAGCAGTGAACAGGGTGCTCCCTATGGCTACACCTTC. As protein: CASSEQGAPYGYTF.

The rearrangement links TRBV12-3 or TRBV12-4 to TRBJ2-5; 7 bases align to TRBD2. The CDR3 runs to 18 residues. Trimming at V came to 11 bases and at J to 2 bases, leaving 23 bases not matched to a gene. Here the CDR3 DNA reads TGTGCCTTCAGTATACTAGATAAAGCCTGGGGGGGTCAAGAGACCCAGTACTTC. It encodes CAFSILDKAWGGQETQYF.

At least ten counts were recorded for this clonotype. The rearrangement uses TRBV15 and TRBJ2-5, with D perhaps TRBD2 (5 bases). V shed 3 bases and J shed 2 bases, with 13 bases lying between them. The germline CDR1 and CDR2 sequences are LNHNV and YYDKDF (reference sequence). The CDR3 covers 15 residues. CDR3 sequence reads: CATSRPLGVQETQYF. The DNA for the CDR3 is TGTGCCACCAGCAGGCCGCTCGGGGTACAAGAGACCCAGTACTTC.

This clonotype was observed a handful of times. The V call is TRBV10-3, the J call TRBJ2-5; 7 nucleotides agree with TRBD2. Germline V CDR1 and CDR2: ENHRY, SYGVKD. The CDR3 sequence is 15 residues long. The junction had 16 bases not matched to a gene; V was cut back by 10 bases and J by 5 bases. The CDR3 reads CATRYTIVGGETQYF. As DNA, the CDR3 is TGTGCCACCCGGTACACGATAGTCGGGGGGGAGACCCAGTACTTC.

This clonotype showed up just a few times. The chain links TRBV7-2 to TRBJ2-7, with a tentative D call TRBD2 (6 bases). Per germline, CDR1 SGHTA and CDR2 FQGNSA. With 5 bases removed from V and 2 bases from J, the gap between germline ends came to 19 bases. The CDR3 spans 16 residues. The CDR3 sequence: CASSDEGLKHPYEQYF. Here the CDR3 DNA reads TGTGCCAGCAGCGACGAGGGACTCAAACATCCCTACGAGCAGTACTTC.

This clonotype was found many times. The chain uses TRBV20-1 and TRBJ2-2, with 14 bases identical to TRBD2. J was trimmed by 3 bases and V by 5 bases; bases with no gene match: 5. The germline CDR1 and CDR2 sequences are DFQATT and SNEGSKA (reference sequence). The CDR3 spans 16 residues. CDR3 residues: CSAPRLAGGDTGELFF. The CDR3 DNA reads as TGCAGTGCTCCGAGACTAGCGGGAGGGGACACCGGGGAGCTGTTTTTT.

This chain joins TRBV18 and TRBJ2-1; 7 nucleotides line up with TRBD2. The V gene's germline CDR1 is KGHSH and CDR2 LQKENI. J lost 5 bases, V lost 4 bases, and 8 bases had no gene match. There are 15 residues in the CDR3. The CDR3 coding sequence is TGTGCCAGCTCACTACTCGGGACTAATGACAATGAGCAGTTCTTC. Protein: CASSLLGTNDNEQFF. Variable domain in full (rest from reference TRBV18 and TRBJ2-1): NAGVMQNPRHLVRRRGQEARLRCSPMKGHSHVYWYRQLPEEGLKFMVYLQKENIIDESGMPKERFSAEFPKEGPSILRIQQVVRGDSAAYFCASSLLGTNDNEQFFGPGTRLTVL.

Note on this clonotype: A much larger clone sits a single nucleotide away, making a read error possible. CDR3 residues: CSVEDYRGPGTIKTQYF. In nucleotides, the CDR3 is TGCAGCGTTGAGGACTACAGGGGTCCGGGGACAATAAAGACCCAGTACTTC. The chain couples TRBV29-1 to TRBJ2-5, with D maybe TRBD1 (7 bases). The ends were cut back, 3 bases at V and 6 bases at J, with 26 bases in the middle. CDR3 size: 17 residues. Germline V lookup: CDR1 SQVTM, CDR2 ANQGSEA.

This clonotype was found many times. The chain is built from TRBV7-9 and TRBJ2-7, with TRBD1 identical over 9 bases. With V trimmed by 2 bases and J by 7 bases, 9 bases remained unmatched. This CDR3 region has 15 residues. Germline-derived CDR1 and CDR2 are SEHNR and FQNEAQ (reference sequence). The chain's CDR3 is CASSLTGQGTREQYF. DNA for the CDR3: TGTGCCAGCAGCTTAACGGGACAGGGAACAAGGGAGCAGTACTTC.

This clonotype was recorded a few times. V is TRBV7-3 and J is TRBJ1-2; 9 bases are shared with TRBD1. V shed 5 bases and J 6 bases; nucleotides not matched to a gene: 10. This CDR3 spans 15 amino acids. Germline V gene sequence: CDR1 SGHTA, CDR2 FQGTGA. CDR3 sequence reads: CASSPRTGAGDGYTF. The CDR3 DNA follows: TGTGCCAGCAGCCCCAGGACAGGGGCCGGTGATGGCTACACCTTC.

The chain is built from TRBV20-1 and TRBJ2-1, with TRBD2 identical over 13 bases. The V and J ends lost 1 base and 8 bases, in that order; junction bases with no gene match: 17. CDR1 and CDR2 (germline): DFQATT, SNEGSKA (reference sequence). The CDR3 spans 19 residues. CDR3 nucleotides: TGCAGTGCTAGAGGGTCTGGGACTAGCGGGATCCTACCTTGGTATGAGCAGTTCTTC. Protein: CSARGSGTSGILPWYEQFF.